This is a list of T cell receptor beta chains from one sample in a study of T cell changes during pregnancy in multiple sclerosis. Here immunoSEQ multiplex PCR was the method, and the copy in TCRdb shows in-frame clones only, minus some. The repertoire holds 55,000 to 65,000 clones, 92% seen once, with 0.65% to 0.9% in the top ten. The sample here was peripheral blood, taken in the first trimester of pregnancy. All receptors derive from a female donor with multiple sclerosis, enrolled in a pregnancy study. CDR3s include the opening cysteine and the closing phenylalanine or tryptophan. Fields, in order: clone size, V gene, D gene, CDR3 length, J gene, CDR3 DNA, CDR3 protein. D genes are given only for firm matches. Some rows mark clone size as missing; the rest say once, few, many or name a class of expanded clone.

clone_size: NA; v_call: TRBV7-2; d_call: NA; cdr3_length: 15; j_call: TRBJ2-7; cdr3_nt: TGTGCCAGCAGCCGAGGGAGCGGGCCATCCTACGAGCAGTACTTC; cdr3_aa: CASSRGSGPSYEQYF
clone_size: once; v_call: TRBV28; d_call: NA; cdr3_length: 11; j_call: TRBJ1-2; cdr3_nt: TGTGCCAGCAGTTCGGTCTATGGCTACACCTTC; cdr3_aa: CASSSVYGYTF
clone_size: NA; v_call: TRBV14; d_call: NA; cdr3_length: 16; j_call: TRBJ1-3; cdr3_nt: TGTGCCAGCAGCCCCCGGGGTGGACCCTCTGGAAACACCATATATTTT; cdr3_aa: CASSPRGGPSGNTIYF
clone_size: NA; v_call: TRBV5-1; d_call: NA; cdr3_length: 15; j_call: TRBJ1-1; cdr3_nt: TGCGCCAGCAGCTTGGCCGTTTCAGGGCGGACTGAAGCTTTCTTT; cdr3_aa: CASSLAVSGRTEAFF
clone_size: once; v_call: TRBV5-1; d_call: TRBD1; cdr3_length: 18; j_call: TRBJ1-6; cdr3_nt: TGCGCCAGCAGCCCCACGATTACAGGGGCTAACAATAATTCACCCCTCCACTTT; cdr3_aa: CASSPTITGANNNSPLHF
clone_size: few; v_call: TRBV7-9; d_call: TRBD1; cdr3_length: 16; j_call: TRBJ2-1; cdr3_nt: TGTGCCAGCAGCGACCTGGGACAGGGGGTGAACAATGAGCAGTTCTTC; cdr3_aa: CASSDLGQGVNNEQFF
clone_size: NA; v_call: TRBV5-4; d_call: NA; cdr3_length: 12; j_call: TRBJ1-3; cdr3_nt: TGTGCCAGCAGCTTGGATGCGAACACCATATATTTT; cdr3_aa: CASSLDANTIYF
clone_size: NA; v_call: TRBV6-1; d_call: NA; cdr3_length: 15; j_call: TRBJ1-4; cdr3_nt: TGTGCCAGCAGGACCCCCCGACGCGCGGATGAAAAACTGTTTTTT; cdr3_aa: CASRTPRRADEKLFF
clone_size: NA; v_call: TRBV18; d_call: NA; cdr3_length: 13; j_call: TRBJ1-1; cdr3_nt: TGTGCCAGCTCACCCGGACTCAACACTGAAGCTTTCTTT; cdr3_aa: CASSPGLNTEAFF
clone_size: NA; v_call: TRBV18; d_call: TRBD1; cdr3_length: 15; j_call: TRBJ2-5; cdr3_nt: TGTGCCAGCTCACCACTGACAGGGGAGTCGGGGACCCAGTACTTC; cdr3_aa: CASSPLTGESGTQYF
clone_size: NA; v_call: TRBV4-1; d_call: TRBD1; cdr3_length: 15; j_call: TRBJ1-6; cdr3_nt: TGCGCCAGCAGCCAAGGGAGGACAGGGATTTCACCCCTCCACTTT; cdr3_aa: CASSQGRTGISPLHF
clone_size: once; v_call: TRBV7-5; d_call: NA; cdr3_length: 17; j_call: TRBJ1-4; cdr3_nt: TGTGCCAGAAGCCCTCCCCGAGTCCTTGCAACTAATGAAAAACTGTTTTTT; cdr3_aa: CARSPPRVLATNEKLFF
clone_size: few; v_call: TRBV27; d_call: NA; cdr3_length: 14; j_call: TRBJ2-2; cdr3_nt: TGTGCCAGCAGTAGGACAGTGAACACCGGGGAGCTGTTTTTT; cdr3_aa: CASSRTVNTGELFF
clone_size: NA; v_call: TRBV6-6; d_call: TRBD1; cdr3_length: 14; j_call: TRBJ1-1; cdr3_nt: TGTGCCAGCGCAGGGGGGCTCCTTAACACTGAAGCTTTCTTT; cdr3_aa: CASAGGLLNTEAFF
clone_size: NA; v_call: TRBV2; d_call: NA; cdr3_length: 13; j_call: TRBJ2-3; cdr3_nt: TGTGCCAGCACCACAGGGAGAGCAGATACGCAGTATTTT; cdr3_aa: CASTTGRADTQYF
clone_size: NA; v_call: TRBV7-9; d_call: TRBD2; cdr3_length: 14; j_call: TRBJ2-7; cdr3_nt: TGTGCCAGCAGCGAGGGACTAGAACCCTACGAGCAGTACTTC; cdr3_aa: CASSEGLEPYEQYF
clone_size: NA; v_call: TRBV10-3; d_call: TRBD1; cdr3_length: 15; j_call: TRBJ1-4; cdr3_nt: TGTGCCATCAGGTCTCAGGGGGACATTAATGAAAAACTGTTTTTT; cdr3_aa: CAIRSQGDINEKLFF
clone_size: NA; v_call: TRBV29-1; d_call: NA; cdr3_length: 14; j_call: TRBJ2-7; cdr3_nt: TGCAGCGTAGGGGGGACTGGACTAGTATACGAGCAGTACTTC; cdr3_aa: CSVGGTGLVYEQYF
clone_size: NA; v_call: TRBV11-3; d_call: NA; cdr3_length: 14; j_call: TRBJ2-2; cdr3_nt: TGTGCCACCGGGGAGGGGGGGAAAACCGGGGAGCTGTTTTTT; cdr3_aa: CATGEGGKTGELFF
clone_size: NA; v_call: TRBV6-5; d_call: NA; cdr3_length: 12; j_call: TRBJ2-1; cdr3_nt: TGTGCCAGCAGTCCGACTTCCAATGAGCAGTTCTTC; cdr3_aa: CASSPTSNEQFF
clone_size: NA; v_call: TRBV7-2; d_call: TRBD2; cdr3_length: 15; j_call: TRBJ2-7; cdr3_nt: TGTGCCAGCAGCTTAAGGACTAGCGGGGGTTACGAGCAGTACTTC; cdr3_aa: CASSLRTSGGYEQYF
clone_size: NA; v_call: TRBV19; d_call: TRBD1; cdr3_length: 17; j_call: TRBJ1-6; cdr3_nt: TGTGCTCCAAGCTCAACAGGGGGTAAGCCTTATAATTCACCCCTCCACTTT; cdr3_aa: CAPSSTGGKPYNSPLHF